The 22 T cell receptor beta chains below were found in one sample sequenced in a study of OX40 agonist ivuxolimab in advanced cancers. Assay: immunoSEQ multiplex PCR; the TCRdb copy retains only in-frame clones and omits some. The sample records about 96,000 clones, about 90% being singletons. Here the sequenced sample was CD4+ or CD8+ T cells sorted from blood, taken in a trial of the OX40 agonist ivuxolimab. These receptors were taken from an adult with an advanced solid tumor such as melanoma, head and neck, liver or kidney cancer.

This clone occurred once. V usage is TRBV7-2 and J usage is TRBJ1-3, with D perhaps matching TRBD1 (6 bases). V lost 5 bases, J lost 0 bases, and 23 bases lay in between. CDR3 length: 19 residues. Germline V gives CDR1 SGHTA, CDR2 FQGNSA. The CDR3 region has the DNA TGTGCCAGCAGCCTTCGAGGCGGTCAGGGGCAGGGCTCTGGAAACACCATATATTTT. As protein: CASSLRGGQGQGSGNTIYF. The full variable domain, with the rest looked up from reference TRBV7-2 and TRBJ1-3, is GAGVSQSPSNKVTEKGKDVELRCDPISGHTALYWYRQSLGQGLEFLIYFQGNSAPDKSGLPSDRFSAERTGGSVSTLTIQRTQQEDSAVYLCASSLRGGQGQGSGNTIYFGEGSWLTVV.

J is TRBJ1-1 and V is TRBV6-4; 7 bases align to TRBD1. The trim removed 2 bases at V and 5 bases at J, leaving 5 bases unmatched. CDR1 is MRHNA and CDR2 is SNTAGT in the germline V gene. This CDR3 has 14 amino acids. In DNA, the CDR3 is TGTGCCAGCAGTGACCACCCAGGGGGGACTGAAGCTTTCTTT. Protein: CASSDHPGGTEAFF.

This CDR3 reads CASSLVLAGGLGYTF. CDR3 in DNA: TGTGCCAGCAGCTTAGTGTTGGCAGGGGGCCTTGGCTACACCTTC. The gene calls are TRBV7-8 and TRBJ1-2, with 8 bases lining up with TRBD1. This CDR3 contains 15 residues. Germline V gene lookup returns CDR1 SGHVS and CDR2 FQNEAQ. Losses at the gene ends were 1 base for V and 7 bases for J; bases not matched to a gene: 8.

V is TRBV30 and J is TRBJ2-6, with 9 bases aligning to TRBD1. CDR1 GTSNPN and CDR2 SVGIG come from the germline V gene (reference sequence). CDR3 length: 17 residues. V was pared by 1 base and J by 0 bases, with 4 bases of the junction left unmatched. The CDR3 nucleotides are TGTGCCTGGAGTGGGGACAGGGTTGTCTCTGGGGCCAACGTCCTGACTTTC. Translating it yields CAWSGDRVVSGANVLTF.

This rearrangement joins TRBV19 to TRBJ2-7; D is ambiguous. From germline, CDR1 is LNHDA and CDR2 SQIVND (reference sequence). The CDR3 sequence is 15 residues long. V was trimmed by 5 bases and J by 1 base, leaving 15 bases between them. In DNA form, the CDR3 reads TGTGCCAGTAGTTTCCAGCCCCCCGGGTCCTACGAGCAGTACTTC. Amino acid sequence: CASSFQPPGSYEQYF.

The chain combines TRBV19 with TRBJ1-2; tentative D call: TRBD1 (5 bases). Trimming shortened V by 2 bases and J by 0 bases, and 10 bases separated the two germline ends. Germline CDR1 and CDR2: LNHDA and SQIVND (reference sequence). The CDR3 covers 15 residues. CDR3 residues: CASSIRRVANYGYTF. Written as DNA, the CDR3 is TGTGCCAGTAGTATACGCAGGGTAGCTAACTATGGCTACACCTTC.

The chain links TRBV4-3 to TRBJ1-5; D unclear. This CDR3 contains 18 residues. Germline lookup yields CDR1 LGHNA and CDR2 YSLEER. Trimming pared 0 bases from V and 0 bases from J, leaving 15 bases between. The CDR3 DNA follows: TGCGCCAGCAGCCAAGAGGCTCTGATCGGTAATAGCAATCAGCCCCAGCATTTT. Translation gives CASSQEALIGNSNQPQHF.

CDR3 residues: CASSPHLNTEAFF. CDR3 nucleotides: TGTGCCAGTAGTCCGCACCTGAACACTGAAGCTTTCTTT. The rearrangement joins TRBV19 to TRBJ1-1; D unclear. CDR3 size: 13 residues. Germline CDR1 is LNHDA and CDR2 is SQIVND (reference sequence). V dropped 5 bases and J dropped 0 bases, with 7 bases sitting between them.

The gene calls are TRBV19 and TRBJ2-3; D remains ambiguous. Germline CDR1 is LNHDA and CDR2 is SQIVND (reference sequence). The CDR3 consists of 15 residues. The V and J ends lost 5 bases and 0 bases respectively, with 12 bases between them. This CDR3 reads CASSVLRPSTDTQYF. The CDR3 nucleotides read TGTGCCAGTAGTGTACTGAGACCTAGCACAGATACGCAGTATTTT.

The gene calls are TRBV27 and TRBJ2-5; possible D gene TRBD1, 6 bases. Germline loops: CDR1 MNHEY, CDR2 SMNVEV (reference sequence). There are 13 residues in the CDR3. The V and J ends lost 2 bases and 6 bases respectively, with 10 bases between them. CDR3 sequence reads: CASSLARGQTQYF. The CDR3 DNA sequence: TGTGCCAGCAGTTTAGCCAGGGGACAGACCCAGTACTTC.

V and J are TRBV6-5 and TRBJ1-1; D possibly corresponds to TRBD1 (5 bases). Germline CDR1 and CDR2: MNHEY and SVGAGI. V lost 7 bases, J lost 3 bases, and 6 bases lay in between. The CDR3 consists of 11 residues. The CDR3 is CASIGDTEAFF. The CDR3 DNA sequence: TGTGCCAGCATAGGGGACACTGAAGCTTTCTTT.

This chain uses TRBV9 with TRBJ1-2, with 11 bases identical to TRBD1. Germline CDR1 is SGDLS and CDR2 is YYNGEE. This CDR3 is built from 15 residues. The V segment lost 1 base and the J segment 5 bases; nucleotides outside the gene matches: 4. This CDR3 reads CASSVWDRGSYGYTF. The CDR3 coding sequence is TGTGCCAGCAGCGTATGGGACAGGGGGAGTTATGGCTACACCTTC. The full variable domain, with the rest looked up from reference TRBV9 and TRBJ1-2, is DSGVTQTPKHLITATGQRVTLRCSPRSGDLSVYWYQQSLDQGLQFLIQYYNGEERAKGNILERFSAQQFPDLHSELNLSSLELGDSALYFCASSVWDRGSYGYTFGSGTRLTVV.

CDR3 coding DNA: TGTGCCAGCAGTTACTCCCGGGACACCTATCAGCCCCAGCATTTT. It translates to CASSYSRDTYQPQHF. This chain links TRBV6-6 with TRBJ1-5, with D possibly matching TRBD1 (6 bases). The CDR3 totals 15 residues. Looked up from germline, CDR1 is MNHNY and CDR2 is SVGAGI (reference sequence). V lost 0 bases to trimming and J lost 5 bases, with 11 bases between them.

The CDR3 region is CAWSDDGRTSYNEQFF. CDR3 bases: TGTGCCTGGAGTGATGACGGGAGGACTTCCTACAATGAGCAGTTCTTC. J is TRBJ2-1 and V is TRBV30, with 7 bases fitting TRBD2. The V gene's germline CDR1 is GTSNPN and CDR2 SVGIG (reference sequence). This CDR3 spans 16 amino acids. V shed 1 base, J shed 1 base, and the junction held 7 bases outside the gene matches.

V usage is TRBV4-3 and J usage is TRBJ2-3; no definite D call. Per germline, CDR1 LGHNA and CDR2 YSLEER. V was trimmed by 1 base and J by 5 bases, leaving 13 bases between them. This CDR3 has 15 residues. CDR3 sequence reads: CASSQGLGSLDTQYF. The CDR3 DNA reads as TGCGCCAGCAGCCAAGGCCTAGGCTCTTTAGATACGCAGTATTTT.

This chain uses TRBV10-1 with TRBJ2-7; TRBD1 matches 7 bases. Trimming at V came to 0 bases and at J to 2 bases, leaving 4 bases not matched to a gene. This CDR3 spans 15 amino acids. Germline loops: CDR1 WNHNN, CDR2 SYGVQD (reference sequence). The CDR3 region is CASSESGQRAYEQYF. CDR3 nucleotides: TGCGCCAGCAGTGAGTCGGGACAGAGAGCCTACGAGCAGTACTTC.

The rearrangement joins TRBV30 to TRBJ2-5, with 9 bases that match TRBD2. Germline trimming cut 0 bases from V and 2 bases from J; bases unmatched to any gene: 4. Looked up from germline, CDR1 is GTSNPN and CDR2 is SVGIG (reference sequence). CDR3 length: 15 residues. The CDR3 DNA sequence: TGTGCCTGGAGTGTGCCGACTAGCGGACAAGAGACCCAGTACTTC. As protein: CAWSVPTSGQETQYF.

The chain is built from TRBV6-6 and TRBJ1-3, with D hard to call. CDR3 length: 14 amino acids. The V gene's germline CDR1 is MNHNY and CDR2 SVGAGI (reference sequence). V was pared by 7 bases and J by 8 bases, with 18 bases between. The CDR3 sequence: CASTSGSPYDTIYF. The CDR3 DNA reads TGTGCCAGCACCTCTGGGTCACCCTACGACACCATATATTTT.

This clone has more than one count but fewer than ten. V gene TRBV2 combines with J gene TRBJ2-2, with D perhaps matching TRBD2 (6 bases). The CDR3 has 13 residues. V lost 9 bases, J lost 5 bases, and 13 bases lay in between. Germline V gives CDR1 SNHLY, CDR2 FYNNEI. As DNA, the CDR3 is TGTGCCAGTACGGGGGATTGGACCGGGGAGCTGTTTTTT. Its translation is CASTGDWTGELFF.

This rearrangement joins TRBV2 to TRBJ1-4; TRBD1 matches at 7 bases. The germline gives CDR1 SNHLY, CDR2 FYNNEI. The J segment lost 3 bases and the V segment lost 4 bases, leaving 2 bases of the junction unmatched. The CDR3 has 14 amino acids. The CDR3 region has the DNA TGTGCCAGCAGTGTGGGGACAGCTAATGAAAAACTGTTTTTT. It translates to CASSVGTANEKLFF.

The rearrangement uses TRBV5-4 and TRBJ1-5; perhaps TRBD1 as D (5 bases). CDR1 and CDR2 from the germline V gene are SGHNT and YYREEE (reference sequence). Trimming shortened V by 3 bases and J by 7 bases, and 14 bases separated the two germline ends. The CDR3 consists of 14 residues. The CDR3 bases are TGTGCCAGCAGCTGGACCCCCCGGGGGCAGCCCCAGCATTTT. Amino acids: CASSWTPRGQPQHF.

V is TRBV7-3 and J is TRBJ1-3; 7 bases agree with TRBD1. V lost 5 bases, J lost 2 bases, and 6 bases stayed unmatched. Germline CDR1 and CDR2: SGHTA and FQGTGA. The CDR3 spans 15 residues. The DNA for the CDR3 is TGTGCCAGCAGCCCCGGGACAGATACTGGAAACACCATATATTTT. Its protein is CASSPGTDTGNTIYF.